This T cell receptor beta chain came from a study of blood T cell repertoires in COVID-19. A single count supports this clone. Losses at the gene ends were 3 bases for V and 0 bases for J; bases not matched to a gene: 5. The germline gives CDR1 LNHDA, CDR2 SQIVND (reference sequence). CDR3 length: 17 amino acids. Measured with immunoSEQ multiplex PCR; TCRdb has only the in-frame clones, and not every one. This sample yields under 200,000 clones, of which about 85% are seen a single time; about 9.1% belongs to the top ten. The clonotype comes from an elderly woman with acute or convalescent COVID-19. Sequencing used peripheral blood. The chain joins TRBV19 to TRBJ1-6; TRBD1 matches at 7 bases. CDR3 nucleotide sequence: TGTGCCAGTAGTATCCTGACAGGGAGCTCCTATAATTCACCCCTCCACTTT. This sequence encodes CASSILTGSSYNSPLHF.